Below, one TCR beta chain is given with its context. As handled by the study authors: Amplification with reference gene primers provided the estimates of nucleated cell counts. Sequenced by immunoSEQ multiplex PCR; TCRdb stores in-frame clones only, minus some. V and J calls plus clone size are reproduced from that table; the DNA served to infer D and trimming. The sample includes 300,000 to 400,000 clones, about 88% of them seen just once. These data originate in a study of blood T cell repertoires in COVID-19. Study-wide background: The analysed material was cDNA or gDNA that came from T cells, B-cell-depleted T cells, or PBMCs.

Trimming cost V 3 bases and J 0 bases, with 15 bases left between them. Looked up from germline, CDR1 is SGHTA and CDR2 is FQGTGA. The CDR3 consists of 17 residues. The clonotype was recovered from a woman between 70 and 85 years old with COVID-19, enrolled during active disease. This sequence joins TRBV7-3 and TRBJ2-1, with TRBD2 as a possible D gene (5 bases). Specimen: peripheral blood. CDR3 bases: TGTGCCAGCAGCTTGATGCCGGGGTCAATCTCCTACAATGAGCAGTTCTTC. Translation gives CASSLMPGSISYNEQFF.